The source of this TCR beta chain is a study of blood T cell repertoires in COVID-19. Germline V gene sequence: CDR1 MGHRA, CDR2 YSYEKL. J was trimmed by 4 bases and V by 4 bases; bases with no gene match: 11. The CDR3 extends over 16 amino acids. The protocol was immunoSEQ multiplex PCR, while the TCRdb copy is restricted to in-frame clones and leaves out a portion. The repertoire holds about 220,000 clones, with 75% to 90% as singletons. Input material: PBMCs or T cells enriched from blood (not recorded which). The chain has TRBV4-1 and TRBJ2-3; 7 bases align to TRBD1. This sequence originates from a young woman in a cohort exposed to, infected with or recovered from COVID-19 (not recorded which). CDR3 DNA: TGCGCCAGCAGCCCGGCGAGAGGGGGCAATCCAGATACGCAGTATTTT. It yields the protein CASSPARGGNPDTQYF.